What follows are 16 T cell receptor beta chains derived from one specimen sequenced in a study of T cell responses to AZD1222 COVID-19 vaccine. Clones were sequenced by immunoSEQ multiplex PCR, and TCRdb holds only the in-frame ones, with some missing. The sample has about 120,000 clones; 89% are singletons. The starting material was peripheral blood, obtained on day 0 of AZD1222 vaccination. The receptors here all came from an adult in good health.

V and J are TRBV24-1 and TRBJ2-5; no definite D call. The germline gives CDR1 KGHDR, CDR2 SFDVKD. The CDR3 has 14 residues. Trimming cost V 4 bases and J 0 bases, with 8 bases left between them. As DNA, the CDR3 is TGTGCCACCAGTGAGGGGTCTTACCAAGAGACCCAGTACTTC. Translation: CATSEGSYQETQYF.

V and J are TRBV19 and TRBJ2-7, with D hard to call. Trimming left V 6 bases short and J 2 bases short, with 11 bases between. The CDR3 has 13 residues. CDR1 is LNHDA, CDR2 SQIVND, per germline (reference sequence). CDR3 region: CASSERWAYEQYF. The CDR3 DNA reads TGTGCCAGTAGCGAGCGATGGGCCTACGAGCAGTACTTC.

This chain's CDR3 is CASSKWGDKHF. The CDR3 nucleotides read TGTGCCAGCAGCAAGTGGGGGGACAAGCATTTT. The chain employs TRBV21-1 and TRBJ1-5. TRBV21-1 represents a pseudogene. The CDR3 covers 11 residues.

The chain uses TRBV18 and TRBJ1-2; 7 bases are a match to TRBD1. The CDR3 loop spans 16 amino acids. Trimming cost V 5 bases and J 4 bases; bases outside gene matches: 13. The germline V gene has CDR1 KGHSH and CDR2 LQKENI. The CDR3 region is CASSSEAGGFTYGYTF. The CDR3 DNA reads as TGTGCCAGCTCATCAGAGGCAGGGGGATTTACCTATGGCTACACCTTC.

The genes are TRBV18 and TRBJ1-4, with 8 nucleotides matching TRBD1. Per germline, CDR1 KGHSH and CDR2 LQKENI. CDR3 length: 17 residues. V lost 3 bases and J lost 6; bases outside the gene matches: 12. The CDR3 sequence is CASSPSVQGATYEKLFF. CDR3 bases: TGTGCCAGCTCACCGTCGGTGCAGGGGGCGACTTATGAAAAACTGTTTTTT.

J is TRBJ2-1 and V is TRBV7-3; TRBD1 agrees at 8 bases. This CDR3 region has 15 residues. Germline CDR1 and CDR2: SGHTA and FQGTGA. V dropped 2 bases and J dropped 2; count of bases not matched to a gene: 2. In DNA, the CDR3 is TGTGCCAGCAGCTTAGGGACAGGTCCCTACAATGAGCAGTTCTTC. It specifies CASSLGTGPYNEQFF.

V gene TRBV7-9 combines with J gene TRBJ1-1, with no clear D. Trimming cost V 3 bases and J 11 bases, with 16 bases left between them. In germline, CDR1 is SEHNR, CDR2 FQNEAQ (reference sequence). The CDR3 contains 13 residues. As DNA, the CDR3 is TGTGCCAGCAGCTTTGCGGGTCACCCGAGGGCTTTCTTT. Protein product: CASSFAGHPRAFF.

CDR3 sequence: CASSQVLSRSYRGNEQFF. CDR3 nucleotide sequence: TGCGCCAGCAGCCAAGTGTTGTCCAGGTCCTATCGAGGTAATGAGCAGTTCTTC. The V gene is TRBV4-1, the J gene TRBJ2-1; no reliable D call. CDR1 is MGHRA, CDR2 YSYEKL, per germline. This CDR3 comprises 18 residues. Trimming removed 1 base from V and 7 bases from J, with 23 bases in between.

This clone was detected only a few times. This chain's CDR3 is CASSSPTGFDYGYTF. The CDR3 DNA sequence: TGTGCCAGCTCATCGCCGACGGGGTTCGACTATGGCTACACCTTC. This sequence joins TRBV18 and TRBJ1-2; no clear D. This CDR3 contains 15 residues. V gave up 5 bases and J gave up 3 bases, with 16 bases separating them. Per the germline V gene, CDR1 is KGHSH and CDR2 is LQKENI. Variable domain in full (rest from reference TRBV18 and TRBJ1-2): NAGVMQNPRHLVRRRGQEARLRCSPMKGHSHVYWYRQLPEEGLKFMVYLQKENIIDESGMPKERFSAEFPKEGPSILRIQQVVRGDSAAYFCASSSPTGFDYGYTFGSGTRLTVV.

The chain employs TRBV30 and TRBJ1-2, with 7 positions matching TRBD1. CDR1 is GTSNPN and CDR2 is SVGIG in the germline V gene (reference sequence). The CDR3 length is 13 residues. Trimming removed 0 bases from V and 6 bases from J; junction bases left unmatched: 4. CDR3 protein: CAWSVTGAHGYTF. Here the CDR3 DNA reads TGTGCCTGGAGTGTAACAGGGGCGCATGGCTACACCTTC.

There are a few counts of this clone. The chain carries TRBV27 and TRBJ2-1; D is perhaps TRBD1 (6 bases). Trimming took 6 bases from V and 2 from J, leaving 14 bases between them. Looked up from germline, CDR1 is MNHEY and CDR2 is SMNVEV (reference sequence). The CDR3 sequence is 15 residues long. The CDR3 sequence is CASSPRGHPYNEQFF. The CDR3 coding sequence is TGTGCCAGCAGCCCGAGGGGACACCCCTACAATGAGCAGTTCTTC.

CDR3 sequence reads: CASSDSGTSGFDEQFF. The CDR3 DNA reads as TGTGCCAGCAGTGACTCCGGGACTAGCGGGTTCGATGAGCAGTTCTTC. V gene TRBV6-4 combines with J gene TRBJ2-1, with 12 nucleotides matching TRBD2. Germline V gene data show CDR1 as MRHNA and CDR2 as SNTAGT. The CDR3 covers 16 residues. With 0 bases clipped from V and 8 bases from J, the junction kept 5 bases outside the gene matches.

CDR3 sequence reads: CASSQVRGLVPWREQFF. CDR3 coding DNA: TGCGCCAGCAGCCAAGTCAGGGGACTAGTGCCATGGAGGGAGCAGTTCTTC. The chain employs TRBV4-1 and TRBJ2-1, with 8 bases fitting TRBD2. V lost 1 base, J lost 10 bases, and 15 bases stayed unmatched. This CDR3 region has 17 residues. Germline V gene lookup returns CDR1 MGHRA and CDR2 YSYEKL.

The J gene is TRBJ2-2, the V gene TRBV10-2; D is unresolved. Germline CDR1 is WSHSY and CDR2 is SAAADI. The CDR3 length is 14 residues. Deletions cut 0 bases from V and 4 bases from J, with 6 bases between. CDR3 sequence: CASSESLSTGELFF. In nucleotides, the CDR3 is TGCGCCAGCAGTGAGTCGCTATCCACCGGGGAGCTGTTTTTT.

V and J are TRBV5-4 and TRBJ2-2; D is undetermined. V was clipped by 0 bases and J by 3 bases, with 12 bases between them. CDR3 length: 16 amino acids. Germline CDR1 SGHNT, CDR2 YYREEE (reference sequence). The DNA for the CDR3 is TGTGCCAGCAGCTTGGGATGGAGTCAAGACACCGGGGAGCTGTTTTTT. It translates to CASSLGWSQDTGELFF.

This rearrangement joins TRBV27 to TRBJ1-6; D possibly corresponds to TRBD1 (6 bases). Germline V gene lookup returns CDR1 MNHEY and CDR2 SMNVEV (reference sequence). The CDR3 runs 15 residues. Trimming pared 0 bases from V and 7 bases from J, leaving 10 bases between. CDR3 nucleotides: TGTGCCAGCAGTTTATCGACAGGACTAAATTCACCCCTCCACTTT. Translation: CASSLSTGLNSPLHF.